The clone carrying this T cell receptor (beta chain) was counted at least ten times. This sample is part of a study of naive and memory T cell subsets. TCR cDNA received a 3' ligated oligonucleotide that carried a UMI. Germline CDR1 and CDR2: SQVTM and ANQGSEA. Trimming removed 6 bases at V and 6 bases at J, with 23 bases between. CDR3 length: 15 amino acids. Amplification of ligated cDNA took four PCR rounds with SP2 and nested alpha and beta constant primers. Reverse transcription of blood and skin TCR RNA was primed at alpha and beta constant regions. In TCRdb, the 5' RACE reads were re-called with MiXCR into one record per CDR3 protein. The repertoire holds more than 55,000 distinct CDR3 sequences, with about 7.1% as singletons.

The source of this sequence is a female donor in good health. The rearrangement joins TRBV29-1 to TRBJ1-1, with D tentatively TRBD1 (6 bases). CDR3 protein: CSVELTTGYAAEAFF. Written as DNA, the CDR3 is TGCAGCGTCGAGTTGACTACAGGGTACGCCGCTGAAGCTTTCTTT.